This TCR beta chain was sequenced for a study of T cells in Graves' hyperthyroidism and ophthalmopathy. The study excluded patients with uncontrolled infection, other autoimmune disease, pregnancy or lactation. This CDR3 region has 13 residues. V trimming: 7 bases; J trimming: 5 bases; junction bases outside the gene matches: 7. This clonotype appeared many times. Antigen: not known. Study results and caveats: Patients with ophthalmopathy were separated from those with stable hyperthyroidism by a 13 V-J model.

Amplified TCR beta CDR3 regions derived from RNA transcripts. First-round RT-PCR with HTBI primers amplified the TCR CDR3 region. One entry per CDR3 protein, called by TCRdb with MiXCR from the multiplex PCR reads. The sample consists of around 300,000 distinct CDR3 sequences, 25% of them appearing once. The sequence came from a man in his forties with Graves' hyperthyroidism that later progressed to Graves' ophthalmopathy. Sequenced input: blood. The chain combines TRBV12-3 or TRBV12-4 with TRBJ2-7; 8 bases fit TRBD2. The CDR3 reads CASTREGSDEQYF. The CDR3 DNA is TGTGCCAGCACCCGGGAGGGGAGCGACGAGCAGTACTTC.